These T cell receptor beta chains were read from a single sample in a study of T cell responses to AZD1222 COVID-19 vaccine. Sequencing used immunoSEQ multiplex PCR; TCRdb keeps in-frame clones, though not all of them. The sample spans about 140,000 clones; the ten largest clones claim over 2%. The sample consisted of peripheral blood. Source of these receptors: an adult in good health. CDR3s include the opening cysteine and the closing phenylalanine or tryptophan. D genes are given only for firm matches.

d_call	j_call	v_call	cdr3_aa	cdr3_nt
NA	TRBJ1-5	TRBV6-1	CASSEMRHIYSNQPQHF	TGTGCCAGCAGTGAAATGAGACACATCTATAGCAATCAGCCCCAGCATTTT
NA	TRBJ1-2	TRBV7-2	CASSLDQTRWGYTF	TGTGCCAGCAGCTTAGACCAGACGAGGTGGGGCTACACCTTC
TRBD1	TRBJ1-2	TRBV27	CASSGNPGQGYGYTF	TGTGCCAGCAGTGGAAACCCGGGACAGGGATATGGCTACACCTTC
NA	TRBJ2-3	TRBV27	CASSLFGPADTQYF	TGTGCCAGCAGTTTATTTGGCCCCGCGGATACGCAGTATTTT
NA	TRBJ1-2	TRBV5-8	CASSLERGRNYGYTF	TGTGCCAGCAGCTTGGAACGGGGACGGAACTATGGCTACACCTTC
NA	TRBJ1-1	TRBV5-4	CASSPLDGFNTEAFF	TGTGCCAGCAGCCCCCTTGACGGATTTAACACTGAAGCTTTCTTT
TRBD1	TRBJ1-2	TRBV6-2/TRBV6-3	CASSASTGRYGYTF	TGTGCCAGCAGCGCGTCGACAGGGAGGTATGGCTACACCTTC
NA	TRBJ1-2	TRBV5-4	CASSQPGEGYGYTF	TGTGCCAGCAGCCAACCGGGGGAAGGGTATGGCTACACCTTC
NA	TRBJ2-1	TRBV28	CASSFSWQAGKYNEQFF	TGTGCCAGCAGTTTCTCTTGGCAGGCAGGGAAATACAATGAGCAGTTCTTC
NA	TRBJ1-1	TRBV6-5	CASSPTPESTEAFF	TGTGCCAGCAGTCCCACCCCGGAGAGCACTGAAGCTTTCTTT
TRBD1	TRBJ1-6	TRBV5-1	CASSLANSGGYNSPLHF	TGCGCCAGCAGCTTGGCCAACTCAGGGGGCTATAATTCACCCCTCCACTTT
TRBD1	TRBJ1-2	TRBV5-8	CASSLSFGTGGIANYGYTF	TGTGCCAGCAGCCTATCTTTTGGAACAGGGGGTATAGCTAACTATGGCTACACCTTC
NA	TRBJ2-7	TRBV28	CASSLGLARGEQYF	TGTGCCAGCAGTTTGGGACTCGCGAGAGGCGAGCAGTACTTC
NA	TRBJ1-4	TRBV18	CASSPDPRVEKLFF	TGTGCCAGCTCACCAGACCCCAGGGTTGAAAAACTGTTTTTT